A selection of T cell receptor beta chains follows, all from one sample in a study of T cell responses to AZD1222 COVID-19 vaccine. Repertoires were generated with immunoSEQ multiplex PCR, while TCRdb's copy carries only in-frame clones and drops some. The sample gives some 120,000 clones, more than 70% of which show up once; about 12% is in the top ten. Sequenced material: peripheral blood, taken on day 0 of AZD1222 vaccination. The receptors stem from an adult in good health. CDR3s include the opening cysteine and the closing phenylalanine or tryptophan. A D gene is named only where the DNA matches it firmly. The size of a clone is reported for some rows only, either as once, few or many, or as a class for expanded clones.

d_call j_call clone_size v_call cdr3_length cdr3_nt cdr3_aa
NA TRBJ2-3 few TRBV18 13 TGTGCCAGCTCACCGGACCAAACTGATACGCAGTATTTT CASSPDQTDTQYF
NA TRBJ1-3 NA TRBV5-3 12 TGTGCCAGAAGCTCCTACTGGGACACCATATATTTT CARSSYWDTIYF
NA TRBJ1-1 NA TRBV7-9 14 TGTGCCAGCAGCTTAGAGGGAATGAACACTGAAGCTTTCTTT CASSLEGMNTEAFF
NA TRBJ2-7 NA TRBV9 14 TGTGCCAGCAGCGTAAAGGGTTTCAGCCACGAGCAGTACTTC CASSVKGFSHEQYF
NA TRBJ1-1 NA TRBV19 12 TGTGCCAGTAGTATACCCTTCACTGAAGCTTTCTTT CASSIPFTEAFF
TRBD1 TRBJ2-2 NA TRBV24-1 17 TGTGCCACCAGTGAAGCCAGCGGGACAGGGTCCAGGGGGGAGCTGTTTTTT CATSEASGTGSRGELFF
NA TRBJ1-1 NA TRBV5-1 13 TGCGCCAGCAGCTTAGACGGAGTCACTGAAGCTTTCTTT CASSLDGVTEAFF
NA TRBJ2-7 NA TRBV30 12 TGTGCCTGGAGTCCTGGGGCCTACGAGCAGTACTTC CAWSPGAYEQYF
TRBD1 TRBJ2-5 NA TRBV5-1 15 TGCGCCAGCAGCCCCGGGACAGGGTGGTCAGAGACCCAGTACTTC CASSPGTGWSETQYF
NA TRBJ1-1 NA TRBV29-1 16 TGCAGCGTTGAAACCCCGGGGGATACTATGAACACTGAAGCTTTCTTT CSVETPGDTMNTEAFF
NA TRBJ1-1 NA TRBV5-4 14 TGTGCCAGCAGCTATATGGGGCTGAACACTGAAGCTTTCTTT CASSYMGLNTEAFF